Below are 32 T cell receptor beta chains sequenced from a single sample in a study of blood T cell repertoires in COVID-19. The data were produced by immunoSEQ multiplex PCR, yet TCRdb's version contains in-frame clones alone and is incomplete. The sample shows roughly 290,000 clones, more than 75% of them seen only once. The sample taken for sequencing was peripheral blood. All receptors derive from a woman in her twenties or thirties who had recovered from COVID-19.

The V call is TRBV3-1 (or the pseudogene TRBV3-2), the J call TRBJ1-5, with D unclear. This CDR3 has 12 amino acids. Germline V gene sequence: CDR1 LGHDT, CDR2 YNNKEL (reference sequence). Trimming left V 0 bases short and J 8 bases short, with 5 bases between. CDR3 amino acids: CASSQDSKPQHF. The DNA for the CDR3 is TGTGCCAGCAGCCAAGATAGCAAGCCCCAGCATTTT.

This clone was counted once. The chain combines TRBV27 with TRBJ2-3; 7 bases fit TRBD2. V lost 5 bases and J lost 1; bases outside the gene matches: 12. The germline gives CDR1 MNHEY, CDR2 SMNVEV (reference sequence). This CDR3 contains 17 residues. The CDR3 DNA sequence: TGTGCCAGCAGTCCGTTTCCCGGGGCGGGGGGCACAGATACGCAGTATTTT. It codes for CASSPFPGAGGTDTQYF.

The gene calls are TRBV25-1 and TRBJ1-2, with D possibly matching TRBD1 (5 bases). The CDR3 length is 12 residues. V shed 4 bases and J shed 7 bases, with 10 bases lying between them. Per the germline V gene, CDR1 is MGHDK and CDR2 is SYGVNS. In DNA form, the CDR3 reads TGTGCCAGCAGTGCTCTAGGGGCTGGCTACACCTTC. Amino acids: CASSALGAGYTF.

V is TRBV21-1 and J is TRBJ2-7; the table's D gene call, TRBD2, was not cross checked with the DNA. TRBV21-1 is described as a pseudogene. The CDR3 covers 15 residues. Here the CDR3 DNA reads TGTGCCAGCGCAACCGTCCGCGGCCTCTCCTACGAGCAGTACTTC. Translating gives CASATVRGLSYEQYF.

The chain joins TRBV5-8 to TRBJ2-1, with TRBD2 as a possible D gene (6 bases). The CDR3 has 16 residues. The germline gives CDR1 SGHTS, CDR2 YDEGEE. V was shortened by 9 bases and J by 4 bases, with 23 bases between the two germline ends. CDR3 DNA sequence: TGTGCCAACGACAGATGGCTGGTCGGGGGATACAATGAGCAGTTCTTC. It yields the protein CANDRWLVGGYNEQFF.

This clone was counted once. The V and J genes are TRBV7-9 and TRBJ2-1, with 10 positions matching TRBD2. CDR3 size: 16 residues. Germline CDR1 SEHNR, CDR2 FQNEAQ (reference sequence). V lost 6 bases to trimming and J lost 9 bases; unmatched junction nucleotides: 14. The CDR3 DNA is TGTGCCAGCAGTTACGAGACTAGCGGGCGAGGTCGTGAGCAGTTCTTC. This codes for CASSYETSGRGREQFF.

Worth noting for this clone: One end of the junction does not line up with germline, which may come from a read error. This chain links TRBV5-5 with TRBJ1-6; D is undetermined. Germline V gene sequence: CDR1 SGHKS, CDR2 YYEKEE (reference sequence). This CDR3 is built from 15 residues. CDR3: CASRLDNGAYSPLHF. The CDR3 region has the DNA TGTGCCAGCAGGTTGGATAATGGAGCTTATTCACCCCTCCACTTT. The full variable domain, with the rest looked up from reference TRBV5-5 and TRBJ1-6, is DAGVTQSPTHLIKTRGQQVTLRCSPISGHKSVSWYQQVLGQGPQFIFQYYEKEERGRGNFPDRFSARQFPNYSSELNVNALLLGDSALYLCASRLDNGAYSPLHFGNGTRLTVT.

This chain connects TRBV3-1 (or the pseudogene TRBV3-2) to TRBJ1-5, with no clear D. In germline, CDR1 is LGHDT, CDR2 YNNKEL (reference sequence). The ends were cut back, 3 bases at V and 8 bases at J, with 11 bases in the middle. This CDR3 region has 13 residues. The CDR3 region has the DNA TGTGCCAGCAGCCACGTGGTTACGGAGCCCCAGCATTTT. Protein product: CASSHVVTEPQHF.

The rearrangement links TRBV11-2 to TRBJ2-2, with 10 bases aligning to TRBD2. Trimming removed 5 bases from V and 8 bases from J; junction bases left unmatched: 8. Per the germline V gene, CDR1 is SGHAT and CDR2 is FQNNGV. The length of the CDR3 is 15 residues. CDR3 DNA: TGTGCCAGCAGCCCTTGGACTAGCGGCGTAGGGGAGCTGTTTTTT. This gives the protein CASSPWTSGVGELFF. Full variable domain (rest looked up from reference TRBV11-2 and TRBJ2-2): EAGVAQSPRYKIIEKRQSVAFWCNPISGHATLYWYQQILGQGPKLLIQFQNNGVVDDSQLPKDRFSAERLKGVDSTLKIQPAKLEDSAVYLCASSPWTSGVGELFFGEGSRLTVL.

This rearrangement joins TRBV28 to TRBJ1-5; a weak D match, TRBD1 (6 bases). The CDR3 is 15 amino acids. Per the germline V gene, CDR1 is MDHEN and CDR2 is SYDVKM. V was pared by 5 bases and J by 1 base, with 12 bases between. In nucleotides, the CDR3 is TGTGCCAGCAGTCTGGGGACAACCAGCAATCAGCCCCAGCATTTT. Amino acids: CASSLGTTSNQPQHF.

The chain couples TRBV5-6 to TRBJ2-5; tentatively, D is TRBD2 (5 bases). Germline assignment: CDR1 SGHDT and CDR2 YYEEEE. There are 13 residues in the CDR3. V lost 4 bases, J lost 5 bases, and 12 bases lay in between. The CDR3 loop is CASSPGRPETQYF. CDR3 in DNA: TGTGCCAGCAGCCCGGGAAGACCCGAGACCCAGTACTTC.

Regarding this clone: Other nucleotide sequences in the sample specify the same CDR3. The chain couples TRBV27 to TRBJ2-7; a weak D match, TRBD1 (6 bases). The CDR3 is 14 amino acids. Germline V gives CDR1 MNHEY, CDR2 SMNVEV (reference sequence). V lost 3 bases and J 0 bases, leaving 9 bases between the germline ends. The CDR3 region is CASSLRGGSYEQYF. The CDR3 nucleotides read TGTGCCAGCAGTTTGAGAGGGGGCTCCTACGAGCAGTACTTC.

This sequence joins TRBV7-2 and TRBJ2-4; TRBD2 aligns across 8 bases. Germline V gene lookup returns CDR1 SGHTA and CDR2 FQGNSA. This CDR3 has 15 amino acids. V lost 5 bases, J lost 5 bases, and 8 bases stayed unmatched. The CDR3 DNA reads as TGTGCCAGCAGCGATGGGACTAGGACCCAAAACATTCAGTACTTC. Its translation is CASSDGTRTQNIQYF.

This clone was detected ten times or more. V is TRBV27 and J is TRBJ1-6, with D perhaps matching TRBD1 (6 bases). CDR3 length equals 17 residues. Trimming left V 5 bases short and J 0 bases short, with 14 bases between. The germline CDR1 and CDR2 sequences are MNHEY and SMNVEV (reference sequence). DNA of the CDR3: TGTGCCAGCAGTGGACAGATCGGAAGCTCCTATAATTCACCCCTCCACTTT. Translated: CASSGQIGSSYNSPLHF.

J is TRBJ1-3 and V is TRBV5-1; 8 nucleotides match TRBD1. Trimming cost V 2 bases and J 4 bases; bases outside gene matches: 8. There are 16 residues in the CDR3. Germline values: CDR1 SGHRS, CDR2 YFSETQ. In DNA form, the CDR3 reads TGCGCCAGCAGCTTCTTAACAGGGGGTTCGGGAAACACCATATATTTT. This codes for CASSFLTGGSGNTIYF.

This clone was recorded once. This rearrangement joins TRBV4-3 to TRBJ2-7, with D maybe TRBD1 (5 bases). Per germline, CDR1 LGHNA and CDR2 YSLEER. V was cut by 0 bases and J by 2 bases, with 14 bases left in between. There are 16 residues in the CDR3. The DNA for the CDR3 is TGCGCCAGCAGCCAAGATTCTGGACAACGGCCCTACGAGCAGTACTTC. It codes for CASSQDSGQRPYEQYF.

This sequence joins TRBV6-5 and TRBJ1-1; 8 nucleotides agree with TRBD1. The V gene end was trimmed by 6 bases and the J gene end by 3 bases; junction bases not matched to a gene: 3. The CDR3 is made up of 13 amino acids. Germline V gene sequence: CDR1 MNHEY, CDR2 SVGAGI. CDR3 coding DNA: TGTGCCAGCAGAGGACAGGGTTACACTGAAGCTTTCTTT. Amino acid sequence: CASRGQGYTEAFF.

The chain links TRBV5-1 to TRBJ2-5; D might be TRBD1 (5 bases). Trimming left V 0 bases short and J 5 bases short, with 11 bases between. Germline V lookup: CDR1 SGHRS, CDR2 YFSETQ. CDR3 length equals 14 residues. CDR3 amino acids: CASSLEGAAETQYF. For the CDR3, the DNA is TGCGCCAGCAGCTTGGAAGGGGCGGCTGAGACCCAGTACTTC.

The chain links TRBV5-4 to TRBJ1-1; maybe TRBD1 (6 bases). Looked up from germline, CDR1 is SGHNT and CDR2 is YYREEE (reference sequence). CDR3 length: 15 amino acids. The germline V and J ends were trimmed by 9 bases and 0 bases, with 18 bases remaining between them. The CDR3 nucleotides are TGTGCCACTACTCGTGCTGGGGGCATGAACACTGAAGCTTTCTTT. Translation gives CATTRAGGMNTEAFF.

This rearrangement joins TRBV12-3 or TRBV12-4 to TRBJ1-3; D gene unclear. V shed 6 bases and J shed 5 bases, with 8 bases lying between them. CDR3 length: 12 amino acids. CDR3 in DNA: TGTGCCAGCAGCCTAGCCAGAAACACCATATATTTT. This encodes CASSLARNTIYF.

This chain uses TRBV3-1 (or the pseudogene TRBV3-2) with TRBJ2-1; possible D gene TRBD2, 6 bases. V gave up 0 bases and J gave up 4 bases, with 13 bases separating them. Germline assignment: CDR1 LGHDT and CDR2 YNNKEL (reference sequence). The CDR3 is 16 residues long. This chain's CDR3 is CASSQEGGAGYNEQFF. DNA of the CDR3: TGTGCCAGCAGCCAAGAAGGAGGGGCAGGGTACAATGAGCAGTTCTTC.

This rearrangement joins TRBV7-9 to TRBJ1-5, with TRBD1 matching over 7 bases. The CDR3 length is 15 residues. Germline assignment: CDR1 SEHNR and CDR2 FQNEAQ (reference sequence). V was clipped by 1 base and J by 5 bases; unmatched bases: 5. The CDR3 nucleotides read TGTGCCAGCAGCTTAGGGGACAGACCTTATCAGCCCCAGCATTTT. Translation gives CASSLGDRPYQPQHF.

This rearrangement joins TRBV19 to TRBJ2-6; D is perhaps TRBD1 (6 bases). CDR1 is LNHDA and CDR2 is SQIVND in the germline V gene (reference sequence). V dropped 10 bases and J dropped 1 base, with 8 bases sitting between them. CDR3 length: 13 amino acids. The CDR3 DNA sequence: TGTGCCACTACAGGGTCTGGGGCCAACGTCCTGACTTTC. Translation: CATTGSGANVLTF.

This clone was counted only a few times. This rearrangement joins TRBV4-1 to TRBJ1-1; D is undetermined. CDR1 is MGHRA, CDR2 YSYEKL, per germline. V lost 0 bases, J lost 4 bases, and 9 bases lay in between. There are 14 residues in the CDR3. The DNA of the CDR3 is TGCGCCAGCAGCCAAGATAGCGGGGTCACTGAAGCTTTCTTT. Translating gives CASSQDSGVTEAFF.

The chain has TRBV6-2 or TRBV6-3 and TRBJ1-5, with 9 bases matching TRBD1. After removal of 5 bases from V and 3 bases from J, the junction contained 8 bases not matched to a gene. The CDR3 length is 16 residues. In germline, CDR1 is MNHEY, CDR2 SVGEGT. This CDR3 reads CASSLHGTGHNQPQHF. CDR3 sequence (DNA): TGTGCCAGCAGTCTACATGGGACAGGGCACAATCAGCCCCAGCATTTT.

The chain employs TRBV5-1 and TRBJ2-3; D may be TRBD2 (6 bases). The germline V and J ends were trimmed by 5 bases and 2 bases, with 21 bases remaining between them. The CDR3 length is 17 residues. The V gene's germline CDR1 is SGHRS and CDR2 YFSETQ. The CDR3: CASREGLDTGHTDTQYF. The CDR3, as DNA: TGCGCCAGCAGGGAGGGACTGGATACAGGACACACAGATACGCAGTATTTT.

A few counts support this clone. Other DNA sequences of this sample code for an identical CDR3. The chain uses TRBV4-2 and TRBJ2-2, with D tentatively TRBD2 (6 bases). CDR1 and CDR2 from the germline V gene are LGHNA and YNFKEQ. The V gene lost 0 bases and the J gene lost 6 bases, with 8 bases spanning the gap. The CDR3 runs 14 residues. The CDR3 sequence: CASSQDREPGELFF. The CDR3 coding sequence is TGTGCCAGCAGCCAAGACCGGGAGCCCGGGGAGCTGTTTTTT.

This clone has just one count. This sequence joins TRBV14 and TRBJ2-2, with a possible D match to TRBD2 (5 bases). V was trimmed by 4 bases and J by 5 bases, leaving 17 bases between them. CDR3 length: 16 residues. CDR1 is SGHDN, CDR2 FVKESK, per germline. Here the CDR3 reads CASSRLNSGGTGELFF. DNA of the CDR3: TGTGCCAGCAGCCGACTCAACAGCGGAGGTACCGGGGAGCTGTTTTTT.

V gene TRBV2 combines with J gene TRBJ1-1, with 9 bases aligning to TRBD1. The CDR3 is made up of 16 amino acids. Germline V CDR1 and CDR2: SNHLY, FYNNEI. Unmatched junction bases numbered 10, after V lost 4 bases and J lost 4 bases. The CDR3 reads CASSGDRERLGTEAFF. As DNA, the CDR3 is TGTGCCAGCAGTGGGGACAGGGAGCGGTTAGGCACTGAAGCTTTCTTT.

This chain links TRBV7-2 with TRBJ1-1; D is unresolved. CDR1 is SGHTA, CDR2 FQGNSA, per germline. This CDR3 has 13 amino acids. The V gene lost 2 bases and the J gene lost 5 bases, with 9 bases spanning the gap. CDR3 residues: CASSLHDRTEAFF. CDR3 nucleotides: TGTGCCAGCAGCTTACACGATCGGACTGAAGCTTTCTTT.

This clone was found a few times. The chain is built from TRBV10-3 and TRBJ1-5; D gene uncertain. There are 15 residues in the CDR3. Looked up from germline, CDR1 is ENHRY and CDR2 is SYGVKD. Trimming stripped 2 bases from V and 5 bases from J, with 13 bases between. CDR3 coding DNA: TGTGCCATCAGTGAGAATGTCGGGGTAGATCAGCCCCAGCATTTT. Its protein product is CAISENVGVDQPQHF.

The V call is TRBV6-2 or TRBV6-3, the J call TRBJ2-7, with D uncertain. The CDR3 extends over 13 amino acids. Trimming shortened V by 4 bases and J by 0 bases, and 7 bases separated the two germline ends. Looked up from germline, CDR1 is MNHEY and CDR2 is SVGEGT. In nucleotides, the CDR3 is TGTGCCAGCAGTTCAAGGAGCTCCTACGAGCAGTACTTC. Amino acids: CASSSRSSYEQYF.